This is a list of T cell receptor beta chains from one sample in a study of blood T cells in healthy people across ages. TCRdb independently ran MiXCR on the 5' RACE reads; one entry per CDR3 protein. The repertoire holds about 900,000 distinct CDR3 sequences, with 40% to 60% as singletons. The sequenced material came from blood. Receptor source: a man aged 25-45 years in good health. Each CDR3 is given with its conserved first and last residue. Fields, in order: J gene, D gene, V gene, clone size, CDR3 length, CDR3 DNA, CDR3 protein. A D gene is named only where the DNA matches it firmly. Clone size is stated in some rows and not others, as once, few, many or a class when expanded.

>TRBJ2-7|-|TRBV6-5|-|14
TGTGCCAGCAGTTACGAAGGGGTCTCCTACGAGCAGTACTTC
CASSYEGVSYEQYF
>TRBJ1-1|TRBD1|TRBV20-1|few|13
TGCAGTGCTAGTAACAGGGGCATCAATGAAGCTTTCTTT
CSASNRGINEAFF
>TRBJ1-2|-|TRBV2|-|10
TGTGCCAGCAGGGATTGCGGCTACACCTTC
CASRDCGYTF
>TRBJ2-1|-|TRBV18|few|16
TGTGCCAGCTCACCACCGGGATTCCGAGCCTACAATGAGCAGTTCTTC
CASSPPGFRAYNEQFF
>TRBJ1-1|-|TRBV28|few|14
TGTGCCAGCTCACCAGGCCCGCTTAACACTGAAGCTTTCTTT
CASSPGPLNTEAFF
>TRBJ2-7|-|TRBV18|few|14
TGTGCCAGCTCACCGGGACTTACAGACTACGAGCAGTACTTC
CASSPGLTDYEQYF
>TRBJ2-3|TRBD2|TRBV7-9|-|13
TGTGCCAGCAGCGGCGGGGGTAAAGATACGCAGTATTTT
CASSGGGKDTQYF
>TRBJ2-1|-|TRBV7-9|-|18
TGTGCCAGCAGCTTACTAATGGGGCAGGACAGCTCCTACAATGAGCAGTTCTTC
CASSLLMGQDSSYNEQFF
>TRBJ2-4|-|TRBV29-1|-|15
TGCAGCGTTGAAGTGGGGGCGAGGGTCCAAAACATTCAGTACTTC
CSVEVGARVQNIQYF
>TRBJ2-5|TRBD1|TRBV20-1|-|14
TGCAGTGCTAGGCCGGGACAGGGAACAGAGACCCAGTACTTC
CSARPGQGTETQYF
>TRBJ2-2|TRBD1|TRBV12-3/TRBV12-4|-|14
TGTGCCAGCAGAAGGACAGGGGACACCGGGGAGCTGTTTTTT
CASRRTGDTGELFF
>TRBJ2-1|TRBD2|TRBV5-5|many|17
TGTGCCAGCAGCCGGACTAGCGGGGGGACAAAATACAATGAGCAGTTCTTC
CASSRTSGGTKYNEQFF
>TRBJ2-1|-|TRBV5-5|few|11
TGTGCCAGCAGCTCCAGGGATGAGCAGTTCTTC
CASSSRDEQFF
>TRBJ2-3|TRBD1|TRBV5-4|once|15
TGTGCCAGCAGCGGGGGACAGGGGAATTTGGATACGCAGTATTTT
CASSGGQGNLDTQYF
>TRBJ2-1|TRBD1|TRBV20-1|-|15
TGCAGTGCTGAGAACAGGGGGAAAAACTACAATGAGCTGTTCTTC
CSAENRGKNYNELFF
>TRBJ2-3|-|TRBV5-1|-|15
TGCGCCAGCAGCTACCTTCCGGGGGCGGCAGATACGCAGTATTTT
CASSYLPGAADTQYF
>TRBJ1-5|-|TRBV5-6|-|15
TGTGCCAGCAGCTTTAGGGGTGTGGGGAATCAGCCCCAGCATTTT
CASSFRGVGNQPQHF
>TRBJ2-1|-|TRBV28|-|11
TGTGCCAGCAGTTTACAAGTTGAGCAGTTCTTC
CASSLQVEQFF
>TRBJ2-4|-|TRBV7-2|-|16
TGTGCCAGCAGCTTAGCGGGGGATTTAGCCAAAAACATTCAGTACTTC
CASSLAGDLAKNIQYF
>TRBJ2-2|TRBD1|TRBV7-3|-|16
TGTGCCAGCAGCAAACGGGCACAGGGGGGCACCGGGGAGCTGTTTTTT
CASSKRAQGGTGELFF
>TRBJ2-5|-|TRBV12-3/TRBV12-4|few|14
TGTGCCAGCAGTTTATTCGCGGCCCTGCAGACCCAGTACTTC
CASSLFAALQTQYF
>TRBJ2-7|-|TRBV4-3|-|14
TGCGCCAGCAGCCTCAACGGGAAGTGGGGCGAGCAGTACTTC
CASSLNGKWGEQYF
>TRBJ2-7|TRBD1|TRBV20-1|few|14
TGCAGTGCTTCTACGGGACAGGGGGTATACGAGCAGTACTTC
CSASTGQGVYEQYF
>TRBJ1-1|TRBD1|TRBV6-2/TRBV6-3|-|15
TGTGCCAGCAGTTACGCGGACAGGGTATACACTGAAGCTTTCTTT
CASSYADRVYTEAFF
>TRBJ2-3|-|TRBV29-1|few|15
TGCAGCGTTGATCACCCTGGGGGGCGCACAGATACGCAGTATTTT
CSVDHPGGRTDTQYF
>TRBJ1-4|-|TRBV12-3/TRBV12-4|-|15
TGTGCCAGCAGTTTCATGGGGGGAGGGGTTGAAAAACTGTTTTTT
CASSFMGGGVEKLFF
>TRBJ2-1|TRBD1|TRBV10-3|-|16
TGTGCCATCAGTGAGTCGGGACAGGTCGCGTACAATGAGCAGTTCTTC
CAISESGQVAYNEQFF
>TRBJ2-3|TRBD2|TRBV6-5|-|17
TGTGCCAGCAGTTACGGGACTAGCGGGGGCCTCGGGGATACACAGTATTTT
CASSYGTSGGLGDTQYF
>TRBJ2-5|-|TRBV7-2|-|14
TGTGCCAGCAGCTTAATCAGGGTGGGAGAGACCCAGTACTTC
CASSLIRVGETQYF
>TRBJ2-3|-|TRBV7-2|few|14
TGTGCCAGCAGTTCAAACGCGGCCTTGGATACGCAGTATTTT
CASSSNAALDTQYF
>TRBJ2-3|TRBD2|TRBV4-2|few|17
TGTGCCAGCAGCCAAGACTTTGCGGGGGAGAGCACAGATACGCAGTATTTT
CASSQDFAGESTDTQYF